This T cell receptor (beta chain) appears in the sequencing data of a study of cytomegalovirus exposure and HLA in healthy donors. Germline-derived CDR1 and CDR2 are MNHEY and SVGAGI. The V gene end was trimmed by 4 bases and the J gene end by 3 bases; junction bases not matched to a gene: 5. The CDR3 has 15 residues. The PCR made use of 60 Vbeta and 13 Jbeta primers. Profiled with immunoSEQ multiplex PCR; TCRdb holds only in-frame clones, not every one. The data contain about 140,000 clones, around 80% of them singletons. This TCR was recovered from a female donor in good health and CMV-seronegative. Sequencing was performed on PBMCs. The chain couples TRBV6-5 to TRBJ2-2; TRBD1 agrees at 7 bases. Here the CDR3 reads CASSSDRDDTGELFF. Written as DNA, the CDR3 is TGTGCCAGCAGTTCCGACAGGGACGACACCGGGGAGCTGTTTTTT.